The 32 T cell receptor beta chains presented below share a single source sample, sequenced in a study of OX40 agonist ivuxolimab in advanced cancers. TCRdb's table, derived via immunoSEQ multiplex PCR, lists solely in-frame clones and lacks some. The table has fewer than 75,000 clones, about 91% seen once. The source material was CD4+ or CD8+ T cells sorted from blood, sampled in a trial of the OX40 agonist ivuxolimab. These receptors were collected from an adult with an advanced solid tumor such as melanoma, head and neck, liver or kidney cancer.

The chain carries TRBV10-3 and TRBJ2-6; 8 nucleotides line up with TRBD2. Trimming at V came to 4 bases and at J to 2 bases, leaving 7 bases not matched to a gene. There are 17 residues in the CDR3. Germline V gene lookup returns CDR1 ENHRY and CDR2 SYGVKD. The CDR3 here is CAISGWREATGANVLTF. The DNA for the CDR3 is TGTGCCATCAGTGGTTGGCGGGAGGCTACTGGGGCCAACGTCCTGACTTTC.

The chain employs TRBV6-1 and TRBJ2-5; 7 bases map to TRBD1. V lost 9 bases to trimming and J lost 1 base; unmatched junction nucleotides: 5. This CDR3 spans 13 amino acids. Germline V CDR1 and CDR2: MNHNS, SASEGT. CDR3 sequence: CASTGQPQETQYF. The CDR3 DNA sequence: TGTGCCAGTACGGGACAGCCCCAAGAGACCCAGTACTTC.

The count of this clone is one. The V and J genes are TRBV18 and TRBJ2-7; possible D gene TRBD2, 6 bases. Germline CDR1 and CDR2: KGHSH and LQKENI. V dropped 0 bases and J dropped 3 bases, with 12 bases sitting between them. The CDR3 has 15 amino acids. The CDR3 sequence is CASSPPSTGDYEQYF. Written as DNA, the CDR3 is TGTGCCAGCTCACCACCGTCCACGGGGGACTACGAGCAGTACTTC.

There are a few counts of this clone. The J gene is TRBJ1-2, the V gene TRBV5-4; D not certain. Germline V gives CDR1 SGHNT, CDR2 YYREEE (reference sequence). Trimming removed 4 bases at V and 5 bases at J, with 9 bases between. This CDR3 is 12 amino acids long. The CDR3 nucleotides are TGTGCCAGCAGCGGACGGGCGTATGGCTACACCTTC. Translated: CASSGRAYGYTF.

This clone was observed a few times. The V and J genes are TRBV7-2 and TRBJ1-1; unclear D gene. V lost 5 bases to trimming and J lost 2 bases, with 9 bases between them. The CDR3 length is 13 residues. Germline CDR1 reads SGHTA; CDR2 reads FQGNSA. CDR3 DNA: TGTGCCAGCAGCCCGAAAGTCAACACTGAAGCTTTCTTT. It is translated as CASSPKVNTEAFF.

The chain links TRBV19 to TRBJ2-2, with D perhaps being TRBD1 or TRBD2 (6 bases each). Germline V lookup: CDR1 LNHDA, CDR2 SQIVND (reference sequence). The CDR3 runs 14 residues. V gave up 10 bases and J gave up 3 bases, with 15 bases separating them. The CDR3: CATDSGAYTGELFF. The CDR3 bases are TGTGCCACCGACTCGGGGGCTTACACCGGGGAGCTGTTTTTT.

This clone has a single count. V gene TRBV4-2 combines with J gene TRBJ1-6, with TRBD1 matching over 11 bases. The CDR3 totals 15 residues. With V trimmed by 3 bases and J by 12 bases, 7 bases remained unmatched. The germline V gene encodes CDR1 LGHNA and CDR2 YNFKEQ. CDR3 bases: TGTGCCAGCAGCCAGGAGGACAGGGGGCTTCTACCCCTCCACTTT. Translation: CASSQEDRGLLPLHF.

The chain joins TRBV19 to TRBJ1-5; D perhaps matches TRBD1 (6 bases). This CDR3 contains 13 residues. Trimming cost V 8 bases and J 5 bases, with 13 bases left between them. Germline values: CDR1 LNHDA, CDR2 SQIVND (reference sequence). CDR3 loop: CASSQGFDQPQHF. The CDR3 bases are TGTGCCAGTTCACAGGGATTCGATCAGCCCCAGCATTTT.

CDR3 nucleotides: TGTGCCAGCTCATGGGGACGTGGCACAGATACGCAGTATTTT. Amino acids: CASSWGRGTDTQYF. The J gene is TRBJ2-3, the V gene TRBV18, with D possibly being TRBD1 or TRBD2 (5 bases each). The CDR3 contains 14 residues. V gave up 5 bases and J gave up 1 base, with 10 bases separating them. Germline V lookup: CDR1 KGHSH, CDR2 LQKENI.

The chain employs TRBV28 and TRBJ2-3; 7 nucleotides match TRBD2. CDR1 is MDHEN, CDR2 SYDVKM, per germline. This CDR3 is 15 amino acids long. The V gene end was trimmed by 2 bases and the J gene end by 7 bases; junction bases not matched to a gene: 9. The DNA of the CDR3 is TGTGCCAGCAGTTTAATGGGCGGGAGTTTGTATACGCAGTATTTT. This encodes CASSLMGGSLYTQYF.

This clone is a singleton in its sample. This chain joins TRBV7-9 and TRBJ1-1; TRBD1 matches at 7 bases. CDR3 length: 16 residues. Germline V gene lookup returns CDR1 SEHNR and CDR2 FQNEAQ (reference sequence). J was trimmed by 6 bases and V by 1 base; bases with no gene match: 11. This chain's CDR3 is CASSLGSRGQVAEAFF. CDR3 nucleotide sequence: TGTGCCAGCAGCTTAGGGTCTCGAGGACAGGTAGCTGAAGCTTTCTTT.

The J gene is TRBJ2-3, the V gene TRBV7-9, with D perhaps matching TRBD1 or TRBD2 (5 bases each). Looked up from germline, CDR1 is SEHNR and CDR2 is FQNEAQ (reference sequence). V gave up 5 bases and J gave up 3 bases, with 15 bases separating them. There are 15 residues in the CDR3. CDR3 nucleotide sequence: TGTGCCAGCAGCCGCCGGGACCTAAATACAGATACGCAGTATTTT. Translation gives CASSRRDLNTDTQYF.

As for this clone: Germline is not matched at one junction end, which may reflect a read error. The V gene is TRBV4-2, the J gene TRBJ2-2; D call uncertain. The CDR3 spans 13 residues. Germline CDR1 is LGHNA and CDR2 is YNFKEQ. CDR3 bases: TGTGCCAGCAGCAAAGATAGTACCGGGGAGCTGTTTTTT. Translating it yields CASSKDSTGELFF.

CDR3 protein: CASSRQKTNYGYTF. DNA for the CDR3: TGTGCCAGCAGTCGGCAAAAGACTAACTATGGCTACACCTTC. The rearrangement uses TRBV6-5 and TRBJ1-2, with D unresolved. The V gene's germline CDR1 is MNHEY and CDR2 SVGAGI. V dropped 5 bases and J dropped 0 bases, with 10 bases sitting between them. CDR3 size: 14 residues.

This sequence joins TRBV7-9 and TRBJ2-1, with a tentative D call TRBD1 (8 bases). Germline V gene sequence: CDR1 SEHNR, CDR2 FQNEAQ (reference sequence). Trimming took off 4 bases at V and 6 bases at J, with 25 bases between the two ends. The CDR3 extends over 18 amino acids. The CDR3 spells CASSSALGGGQVGNEQFF. The CDR3 region has the DNA TGTGCCAGCAGCTCCGCCTTGGGGGGGGGACAGGTAGGCAATGAGCAGTTCTTC.

CDR3: CASSSRVGLAGTQYF. For the CDR3, the DNA is TGTGCCAGTAGTTCCCGGGTTGGCTTAGCGGGTACGCAGTATTTT. V gene TRBV19 combines with J gene TRBJ2-3, with 7 bases identical to TRBD2. The CDR3 runs to 15 residues. Germline V lookup: CDR1 LNHDA, CDR2 SQIVND (reference sequence). V trimming: 5 bases; J trimming: 8 bases; junction bases outside the gene matches: 13.

The rearrangement links TRBV6-5 to TRBJ1-1; no definite D call. Trimming removed 2 bases at V and 7 bases at J, with 8 bases between. Germline V gives CDR1 MNHEY, CDR2 SVGAGI. The CDR3 length is 12 residues. The CDR3: CASSYRSDEAFF. The CDR3 coding sequence is TGTGCCAGCAGTTACAGGTCAGATGAAGCTTTCTTT.

On this clone itself: The sample has other DNA sequences that encode this CDR3 too. The chain links TRBV18 to TRBJ1-5; TRBD1 is a possible D gene (6 bases). The CDR3 covers 14 residues. V lost 2 bases, J lost 6 bases, and 11 bases lay in between. Per germline, CDR1 KGHSH and CDR2 LQKENI. The CDR3 coding sequence is TGTGCCAGCTCACCAGAACAGGGAGGTCAGCCCCAGCATTTT. Translated: CASSPEQGGQPQHF. The whole variable domain, filled in from reference TRBV18 and TRBJ1-5, reads NAGVMQNPRHLVRRRGQEARLRCSPMKGHSHVYWYRQLPEEGLKFMVYLQKENIIDESGMPKERFSAEFPKEGPSILRIQQVVRGDSAAYFCASSPEQGGQPQHFGDGTRLSIL.

V usage is TRBV7-9 and J usage is TRBJ2-3; a weak D match, TRBD2 (6 bases). CDR1 SEHNR and CDR2 FQNEAQ come from the germline V gene (reference sequence). Trimming removed 4 bases at V and 2 bases at J, with 13 bases between. This CDR3 has 15 amino acids. CDR3 in DNA: TGTGCCAGCAGCTCTTCGGGGGTCTACACAGATACGCAGTATTTT. This translates into CASSSSGVYTDTQYF.

The V gene is TRBV19, the J gene TRBJ2-5; 8 bases align to TRBD2. This CDR3 has 16 amino acids. Trimming took 5 bases from V and 2 from J; bases not matched to a gene: 10. Looked up from germline, CDR1 is LNHDA and CDR2 is SQIVND (reference sequence). CDR3 sequence: CASSPPRVAGQETQYF. CDR3 nucleotide sequence: TGTGCCAGTAGTCCCCCGAGAGTAGCGGGACAAGAGACCCAGTACTTC.

V is TRBV4-1 and J is TRBJ2-7; 7 bases align to TRBD1. The CDR3 is 15 amino acids. J was trimmed by 9 bases and V by 6 bases; bases with no gene match: 17. In germline, CDR1 is MGHRA, CDR2 YSYEKL. The CDR3 DNA follows: TGCGCCAGCAGTTCGACAACGACAGGGAAAGTAGGGCAGTACTTC. Amino acids: CASSSTTTGKVGQYF.

The rearrangement joins TRBV4-2 to TRBJ2-2; D is ambiguous. Germline V gene lookup returns CDR1 LGHNA and CDR2 YNFKEQ. CDR3 length: 15 amino acids. V was pared by 4 bases and J by 5 bases, with 14 bases between. In DNA, the CDR3 is TGTGCCAGCAGCCTACTACCCTCGGGTACCGGGGAGCTGTTTTTT. Its translation is CASSLLPSGTGELFF.

This clone was detected once. The chain is built from TRBV9 and TRBJ2-1; possibly TRBD2 for D (6 bases). The V end was cut by 4 bases, the J end by 6 bases, with 20 bases between. CDR3 length: 16 residues. Germline V gene lookup returns CDR1 SGDLS and CDR2 YYNGEE. CDR3 residues: CASSPSGSIVSNEQFF. CDR3 nucleotide sequence: TGTGCCAGCAGCCCCTCCGGGAGTATCGTAAGCAATGAGCAGTTCTTC. The entire variable domain, with the rest obtained from reference TRBV9 and TRBJ2-1, is as follows: DSGVTQTPKHLITATGQRVTLRCSPRSGDLSVYWYQQSLDQGLQFLIQYYNGEERAKGNILERFSAQQFPDLHSELNLSSLELGDSALYFCASSPSGSIVSNEQFFGPGTRLTVL.

The sample holds one count of this clone. The chain combines TRBV7-9 with TRBJ1-1; D gene ambiguous. V lost 4 bases to trimming and J lost 5 bases, with 14 bases between them. The CDR3 extends over 14 amino acids. CDR1 SEHNR and CDR2 FQNEAQ come from the germline V gene (reference sequence). The CDR3 sequence: CASSSMAFGTEAFF. CDR3 in DNA: TGTGCCAGCAGCTCGATGGCATTTGGAACTGAAGCTTTCTTT.

This clone has a handful of counts. The chain couples TRBV6-1 to TRBJ2-7, with 7 bases aligning to TRBD2. With V trimmed by 2 bases and J by 5 bases, 9 bases remained unmatched. The CDR3 spans 15 residues. From germline, CDR1 is MNHNS and CDR2 SASEGT. CDR3: CASSEFGGSTHEQYF. The CDR3 region has the DNA TGTGCCAGCAGTGAATTTGGCGGGAGTACCCACGAGCAGTACTTC.

The chain uses TRBV7-2 and TRBJ1-5; the D is unclear. CDR3 length equals 15 residues. CDR1 is SGHTA and CDR2 is FQGNSA in the germline V gene. V lost 0 bases to trimming and J lost 0 bases, with 6 bases between them. CDR3: CASSLAKGSNQPQHF. The CDR3 DNA reads as TGTGCCAGCAGCTTAGCGAAGGGTAGCAATCAGCCCCAGCATTTT. Full variable domain (rest looked up from reference TRBV7-2 and TRBJ1-5): GAGVSQSPSNKVTEKGKDVELRCDPISGHTALYWYRQSLGQGLEFLIYFQGNSAPDKSGLPSDRFSAERTGGSVSTLTIQRTQQEDSAVYLCASSLAKGSNQPQHFGDGTRLSIL.

V and J are TRBV28 and TRBJ1-1, with 11 bases fitting TRBD1. V was clipped by 6 bases and J by 4 bases; unmatched bases: 10. Per germline, CDR1 MDHEN and CDR2 SYDVKM. This CDR3 is 16 amino acids long. The CDR3 DNA sequence: TGTGCCAGCAGGTCCGGGACAGGGGGTTTTGCCACTGAAGCTTTCTTT. It translates to CASRSGTGGFATEAFF.

The rearrangement joins TRBV11-1 to TRBJ1-1, with TRBD1 as a possible D gene (6 bases). This CDR3 region has 16 residues. From germline, CDR1 is SGHAT and CDR2 FQDESV (reference sequence). Between the trimmed V and J ends, which lost 5 bases and 5 bases, there was a span of 21 bases. CDR3 DNA: TGTGCCAGCAGCCTACACGGAGGGACACAGGGAACTGAAGCTTTCTTT. Translation: CASSLHGGTQGTEAFF.

The V gene is TRBV7-2, the J gene TRBJ2-2; no firm D call. CDR1 is SGHTA, CDR2 FQGNSA, per germline. V lost 4 bases to trimming and J lost 3 bases, with 9 bases between them. The CDR3 is 14 amino acids. The CDR3 spells CASSSELYTGELFF. CDR3 DNA sequence: TGTGCCAGCAGCTCAGAGCTATACACCGGGGAGCTGTTTTTT.

CDR3 protein: CASSREVGEQFF. The CDR3 bases are TGTGCCAGCAGCCGGGAAGTGGGTGAGCAGTTCTTC. The rearrangement uses TRBV11-2 and TRBJ2-1, with a possible D match to TRBD2 (5 bases). This CDR3 spans 12 amino acids. The V end was cut by 5 bases, the J end by 9 bases, with 11 bases between. Germline loops: CDR1 SGHAT, CDR2 FQNNGV.

The chain links TRBV7-9 to TRBJ2-1, with TRBD2 matching 8 bases. The CDR3 has 15 amino acids. The V and J ends lost 5 bases and 7 bases, in that order; junction bases with no gene match: 10. Germline CDR1 is SEHNR and CDR2 is FQNEAQ (reference sequence). The CDR3 region is CASSAIAGTVNEQFF. CDR3 in DNA: TGTGCCAGCAGCGCAATAGCGGGGACGGTAAATGAGCAGTTCTTC.

The CDR3 is CASSPAPSGSYEQYF. CDR3 coding DNA: TGTGCCAGCAGCCCGGCGCCTAGCGGCTCCTACGAGCAGTACTTC. The V call is TRBV7-8, the J call TRBJ2-7; 7 positions agree with TRBD2. The CDR3 sequence is 15 residues long. Germline V lookup: CDR1 SGHVS, CDR2 FQNEAQ. Unmatched junction bases numbered 7, after V lost 5 bases and J lost 0 bases.